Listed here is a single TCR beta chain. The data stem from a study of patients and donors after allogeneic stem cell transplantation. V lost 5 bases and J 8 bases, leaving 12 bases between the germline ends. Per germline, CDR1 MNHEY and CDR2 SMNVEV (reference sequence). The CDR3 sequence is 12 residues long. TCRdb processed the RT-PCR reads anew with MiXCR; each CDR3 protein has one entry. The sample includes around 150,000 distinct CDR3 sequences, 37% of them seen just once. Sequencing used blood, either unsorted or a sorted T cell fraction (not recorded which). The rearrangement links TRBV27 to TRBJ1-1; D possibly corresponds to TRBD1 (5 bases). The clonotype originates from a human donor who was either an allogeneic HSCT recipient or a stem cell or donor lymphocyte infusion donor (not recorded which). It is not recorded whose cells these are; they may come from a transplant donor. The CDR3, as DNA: TGTGCCAGCAGTCAACTCGACAGAGAAGCTTTCTTT. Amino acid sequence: CASSQLDREAFF.